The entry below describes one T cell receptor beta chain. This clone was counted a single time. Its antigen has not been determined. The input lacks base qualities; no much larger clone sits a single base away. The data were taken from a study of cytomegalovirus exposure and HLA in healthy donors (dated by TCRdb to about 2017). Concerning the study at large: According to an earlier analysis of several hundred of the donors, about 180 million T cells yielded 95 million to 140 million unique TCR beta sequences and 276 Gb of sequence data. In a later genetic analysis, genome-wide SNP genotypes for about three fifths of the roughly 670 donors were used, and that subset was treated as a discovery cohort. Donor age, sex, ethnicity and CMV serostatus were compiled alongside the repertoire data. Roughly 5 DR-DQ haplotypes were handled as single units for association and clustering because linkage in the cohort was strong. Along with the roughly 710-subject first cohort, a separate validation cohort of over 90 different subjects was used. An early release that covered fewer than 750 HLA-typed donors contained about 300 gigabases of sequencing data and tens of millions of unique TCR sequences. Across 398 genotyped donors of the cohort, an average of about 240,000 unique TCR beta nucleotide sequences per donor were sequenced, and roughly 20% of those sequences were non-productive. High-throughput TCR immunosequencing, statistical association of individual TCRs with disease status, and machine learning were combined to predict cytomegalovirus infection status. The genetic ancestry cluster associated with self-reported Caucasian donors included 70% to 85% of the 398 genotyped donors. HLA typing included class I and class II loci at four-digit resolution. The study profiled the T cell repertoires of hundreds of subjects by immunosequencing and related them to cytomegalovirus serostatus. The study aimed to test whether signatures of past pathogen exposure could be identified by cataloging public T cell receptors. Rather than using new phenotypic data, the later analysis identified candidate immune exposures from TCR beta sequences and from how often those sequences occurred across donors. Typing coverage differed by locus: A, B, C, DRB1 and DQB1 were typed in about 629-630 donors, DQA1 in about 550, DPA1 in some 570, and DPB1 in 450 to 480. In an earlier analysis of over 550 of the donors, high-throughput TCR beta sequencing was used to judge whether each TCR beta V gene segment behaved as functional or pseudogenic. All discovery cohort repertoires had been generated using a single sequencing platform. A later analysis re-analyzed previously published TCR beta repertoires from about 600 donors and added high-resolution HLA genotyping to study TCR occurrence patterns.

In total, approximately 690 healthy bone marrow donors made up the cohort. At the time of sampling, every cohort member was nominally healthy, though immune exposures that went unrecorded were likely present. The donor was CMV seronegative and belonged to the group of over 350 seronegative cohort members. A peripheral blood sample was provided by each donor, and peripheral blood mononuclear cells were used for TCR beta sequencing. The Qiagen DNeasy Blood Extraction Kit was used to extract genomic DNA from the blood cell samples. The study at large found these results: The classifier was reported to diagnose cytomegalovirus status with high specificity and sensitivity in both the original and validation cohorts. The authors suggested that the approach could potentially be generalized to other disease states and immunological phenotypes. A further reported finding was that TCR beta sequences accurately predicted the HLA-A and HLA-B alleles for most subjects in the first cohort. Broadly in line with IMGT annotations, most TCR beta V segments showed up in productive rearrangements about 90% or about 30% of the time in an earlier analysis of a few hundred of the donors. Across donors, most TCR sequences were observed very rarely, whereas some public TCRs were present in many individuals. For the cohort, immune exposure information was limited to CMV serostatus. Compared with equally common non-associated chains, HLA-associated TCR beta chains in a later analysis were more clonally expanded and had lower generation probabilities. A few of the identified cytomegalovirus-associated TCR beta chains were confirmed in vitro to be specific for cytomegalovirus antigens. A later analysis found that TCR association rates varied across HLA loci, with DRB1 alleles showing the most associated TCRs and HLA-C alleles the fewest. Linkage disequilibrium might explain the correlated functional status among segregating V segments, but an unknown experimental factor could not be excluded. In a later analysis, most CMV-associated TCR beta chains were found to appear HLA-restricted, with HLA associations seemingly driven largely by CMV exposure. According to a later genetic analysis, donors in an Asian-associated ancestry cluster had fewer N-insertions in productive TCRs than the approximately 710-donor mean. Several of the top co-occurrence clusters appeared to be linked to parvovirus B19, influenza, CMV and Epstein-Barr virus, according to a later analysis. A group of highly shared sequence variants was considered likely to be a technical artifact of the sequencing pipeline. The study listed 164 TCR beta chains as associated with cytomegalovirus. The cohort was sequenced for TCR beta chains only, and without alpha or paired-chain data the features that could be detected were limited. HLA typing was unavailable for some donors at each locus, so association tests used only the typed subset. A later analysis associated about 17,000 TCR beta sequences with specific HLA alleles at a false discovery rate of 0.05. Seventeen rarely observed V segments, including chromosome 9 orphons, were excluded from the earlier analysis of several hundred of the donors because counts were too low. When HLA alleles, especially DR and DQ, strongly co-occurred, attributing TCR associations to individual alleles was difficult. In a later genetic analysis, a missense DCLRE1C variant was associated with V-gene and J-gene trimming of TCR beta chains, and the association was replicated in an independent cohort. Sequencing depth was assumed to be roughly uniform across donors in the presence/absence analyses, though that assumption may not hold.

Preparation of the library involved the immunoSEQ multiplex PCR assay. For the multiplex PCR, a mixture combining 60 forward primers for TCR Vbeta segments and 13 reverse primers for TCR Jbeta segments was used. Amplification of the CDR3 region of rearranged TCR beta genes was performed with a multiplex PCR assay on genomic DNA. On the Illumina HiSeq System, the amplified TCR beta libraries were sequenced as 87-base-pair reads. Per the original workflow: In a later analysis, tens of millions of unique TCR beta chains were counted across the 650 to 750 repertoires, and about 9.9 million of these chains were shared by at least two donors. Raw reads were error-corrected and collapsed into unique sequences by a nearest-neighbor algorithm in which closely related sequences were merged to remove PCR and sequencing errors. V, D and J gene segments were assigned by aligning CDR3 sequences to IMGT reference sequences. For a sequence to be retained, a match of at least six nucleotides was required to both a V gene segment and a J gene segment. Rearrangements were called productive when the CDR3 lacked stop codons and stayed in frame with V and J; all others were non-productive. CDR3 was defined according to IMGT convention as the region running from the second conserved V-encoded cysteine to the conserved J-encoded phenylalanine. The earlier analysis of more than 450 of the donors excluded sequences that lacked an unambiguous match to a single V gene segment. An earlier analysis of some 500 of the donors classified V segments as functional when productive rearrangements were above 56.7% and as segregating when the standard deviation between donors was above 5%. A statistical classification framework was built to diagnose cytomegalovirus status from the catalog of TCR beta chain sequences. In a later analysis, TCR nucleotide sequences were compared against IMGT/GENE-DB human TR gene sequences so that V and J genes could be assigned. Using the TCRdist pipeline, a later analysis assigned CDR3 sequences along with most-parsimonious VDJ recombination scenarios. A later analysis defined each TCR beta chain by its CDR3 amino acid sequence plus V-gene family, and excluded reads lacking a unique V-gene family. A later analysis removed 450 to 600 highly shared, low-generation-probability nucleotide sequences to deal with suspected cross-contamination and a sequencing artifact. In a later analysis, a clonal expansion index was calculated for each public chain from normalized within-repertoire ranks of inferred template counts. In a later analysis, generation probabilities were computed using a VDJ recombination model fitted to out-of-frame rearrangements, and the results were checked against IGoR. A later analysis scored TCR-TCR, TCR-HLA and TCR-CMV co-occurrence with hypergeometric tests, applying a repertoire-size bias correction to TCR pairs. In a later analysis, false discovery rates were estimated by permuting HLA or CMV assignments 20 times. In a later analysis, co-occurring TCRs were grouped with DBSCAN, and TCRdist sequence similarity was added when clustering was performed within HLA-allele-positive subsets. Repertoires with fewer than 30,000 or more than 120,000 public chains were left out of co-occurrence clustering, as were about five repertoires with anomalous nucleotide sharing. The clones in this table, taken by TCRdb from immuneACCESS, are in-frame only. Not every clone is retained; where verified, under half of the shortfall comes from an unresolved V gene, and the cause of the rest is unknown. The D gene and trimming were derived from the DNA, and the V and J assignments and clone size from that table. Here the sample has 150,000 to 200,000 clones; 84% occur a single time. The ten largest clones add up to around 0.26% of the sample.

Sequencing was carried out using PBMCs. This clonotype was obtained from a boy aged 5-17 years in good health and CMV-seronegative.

The DNA reads TGTGCCAGCAGTGATACAGGGGCGCCTAGCGGCTACACCTTC. The translation is CASSDTGAPSGYTF. The chain joins TRBV28 to TRBJ1-2, with 7 bases in between that match TRBD1. Here V drops 5 bases and J drops 8 bases, and the junction holds 11 bases not matched to any gene. The CDR3 has 14 amino acids, counting the end cysteine and phenylalanine. Just the 42-base CDR3 DNA is kept, in frame starting at base 1. Sequences MDHEN (CDR1) and SYDVKM (CDR2) are obtained from the germline V gene.